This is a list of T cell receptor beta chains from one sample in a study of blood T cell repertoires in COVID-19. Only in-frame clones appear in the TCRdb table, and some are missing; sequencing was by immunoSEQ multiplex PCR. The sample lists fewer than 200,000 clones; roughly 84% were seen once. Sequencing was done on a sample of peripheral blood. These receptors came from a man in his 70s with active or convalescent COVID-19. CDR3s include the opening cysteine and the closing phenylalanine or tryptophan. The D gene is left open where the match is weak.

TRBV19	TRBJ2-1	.	CASSIGGIGYEQFF
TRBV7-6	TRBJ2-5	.	CASSPGGRSGTQYF
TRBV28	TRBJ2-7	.	CASSYGPGVFTYEQYF
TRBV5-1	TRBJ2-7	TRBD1	CASSLALPGQGFSYEQYF
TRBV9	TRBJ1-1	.	CASSAKTGNTEAFF
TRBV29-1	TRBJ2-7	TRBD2	CSVGAGERYEQYF
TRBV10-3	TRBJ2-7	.	CAISKWQRSSYEQYF
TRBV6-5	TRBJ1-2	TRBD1	CASSYSRQGANYGYTF
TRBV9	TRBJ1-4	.	CASSVEDRLNEKLFF
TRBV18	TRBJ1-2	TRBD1	CASSPTGGLGYTF
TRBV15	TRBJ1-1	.	CATSRGGEGNTEAFF
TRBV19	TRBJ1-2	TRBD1	CASSVQGNYGYTF
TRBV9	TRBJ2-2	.	CASSVGVATNTGELFF
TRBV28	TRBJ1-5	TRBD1	CASRWGTGNQPQHF
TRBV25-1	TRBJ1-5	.	CASSPGILNQPQHF
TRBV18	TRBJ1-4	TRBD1	CASSIGQGVNEKLFF
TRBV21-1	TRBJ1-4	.	CASTPTRQQRYNEKLFF
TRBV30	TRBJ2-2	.	CACIQGRRELFF
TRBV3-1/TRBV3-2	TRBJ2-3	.	CASSQGPAGPKDTQYF
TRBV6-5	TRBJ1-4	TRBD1	CASSPPGQDNEKLFF
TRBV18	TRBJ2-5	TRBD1	CASSPPGTGGVKTQYF
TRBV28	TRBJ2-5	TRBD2	CASSFSPLAGRGQETQYF
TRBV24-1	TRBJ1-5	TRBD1	CATSARTGSSYSNQPQHF
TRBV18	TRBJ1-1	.	CASSPEMTNTEAFF
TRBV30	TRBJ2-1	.	CAWTLGSGSYNEQFF
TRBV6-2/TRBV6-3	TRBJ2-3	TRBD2	CASSPRGGTDTQYF
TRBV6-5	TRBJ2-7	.	CASRVHSTYEQYF
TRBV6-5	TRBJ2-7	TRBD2	CASSWGGLSYEQYF
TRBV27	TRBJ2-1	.	CASSPAGFEQFF
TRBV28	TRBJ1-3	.	CASSLGGGLVTIYF
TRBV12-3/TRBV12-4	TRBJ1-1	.	CASSFPYAAEAFF
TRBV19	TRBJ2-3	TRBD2	CASSIAGGRGDTQYF
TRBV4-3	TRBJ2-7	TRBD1	CASSQEPRGYQSYEQYF
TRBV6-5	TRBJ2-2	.	CASVPWRDGTGELFF
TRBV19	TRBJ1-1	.	CASSIQVNTEAFF
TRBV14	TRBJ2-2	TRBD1	CASSLIGTGSGTGELFF
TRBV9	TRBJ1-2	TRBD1	CASSVVQGAGYGYTF
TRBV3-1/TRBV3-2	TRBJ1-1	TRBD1	CASSRGTGFAYTEAFF
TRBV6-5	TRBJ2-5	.	CASSARGAQGTQYF
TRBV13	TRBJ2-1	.	CASSLRGSSSYNEQFF
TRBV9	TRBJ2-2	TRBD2	CASSVRGLDTGELFF
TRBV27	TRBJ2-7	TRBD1	CASSLDRGSNEQYF
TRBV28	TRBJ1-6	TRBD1	CASSLISRGLRNSPLHF
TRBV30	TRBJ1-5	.	CAWTLGTSNQPQHF
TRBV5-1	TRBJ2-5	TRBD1	CASSLRGGGGETQYF
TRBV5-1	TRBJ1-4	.	CASSPGGMMREKLFF
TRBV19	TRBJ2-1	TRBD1	CASSLRDRGAIAQFF
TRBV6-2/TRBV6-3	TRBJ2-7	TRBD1	CASSYDDRGPYEQYF
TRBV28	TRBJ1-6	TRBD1	CASSSQGARHNSPLHF
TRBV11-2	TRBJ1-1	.	CASSLVAGASPEAFF
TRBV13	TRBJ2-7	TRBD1	CASSMGTGGYEQYF
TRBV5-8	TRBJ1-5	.	CASSFMGASNQPQHF
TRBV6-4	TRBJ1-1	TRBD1	CASSRDSTTEAFF
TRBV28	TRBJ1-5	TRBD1	CASLDRNPSNQPQHF
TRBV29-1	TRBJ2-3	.	CSVGTADTQYF
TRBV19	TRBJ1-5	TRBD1	CASRRQGDSNQPQHF
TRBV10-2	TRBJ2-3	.	CASSDSGSTDTQYF
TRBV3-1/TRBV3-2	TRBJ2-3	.	CASSQDVRGAGGHTQYF